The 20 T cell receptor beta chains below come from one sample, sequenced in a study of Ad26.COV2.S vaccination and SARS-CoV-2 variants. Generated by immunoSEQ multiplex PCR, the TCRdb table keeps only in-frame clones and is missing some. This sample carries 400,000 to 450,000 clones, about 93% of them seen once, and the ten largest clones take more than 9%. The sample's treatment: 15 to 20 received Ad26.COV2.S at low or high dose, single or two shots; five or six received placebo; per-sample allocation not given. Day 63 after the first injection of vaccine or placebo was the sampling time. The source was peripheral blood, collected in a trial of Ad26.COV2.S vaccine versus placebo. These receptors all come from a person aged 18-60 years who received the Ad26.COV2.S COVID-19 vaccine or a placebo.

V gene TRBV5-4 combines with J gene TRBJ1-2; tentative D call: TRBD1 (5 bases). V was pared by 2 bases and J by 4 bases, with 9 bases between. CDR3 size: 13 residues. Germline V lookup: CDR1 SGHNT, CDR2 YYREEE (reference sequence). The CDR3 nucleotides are TGTGCCAGCAGCTTTCAGGGAAGCTATGGCTACACCTTC. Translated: CASSFQGSYGYTF.

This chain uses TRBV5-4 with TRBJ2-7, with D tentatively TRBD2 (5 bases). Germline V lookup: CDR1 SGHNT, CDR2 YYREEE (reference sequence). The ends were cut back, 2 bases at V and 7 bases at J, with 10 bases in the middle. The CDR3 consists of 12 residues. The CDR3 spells CASSFVTGEQYF. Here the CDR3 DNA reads TGTGCCAGCAGCTTTGTGACGGGAGAGCAGTACTTC. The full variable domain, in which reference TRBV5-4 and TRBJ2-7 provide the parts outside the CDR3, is ETGVTQSPTHLIKTRGQQVTLRCSSQSGHNTVSWYQQALGQGPQFIFQYYREEENGRGNFPPRFSGLQFPNYSSELNVNALELDDSALYLCASSFVTGEQYFGPGTRLTVT.

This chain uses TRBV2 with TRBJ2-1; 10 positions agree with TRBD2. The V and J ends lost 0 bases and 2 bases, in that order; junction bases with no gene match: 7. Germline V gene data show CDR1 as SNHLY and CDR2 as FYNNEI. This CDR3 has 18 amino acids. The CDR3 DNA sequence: TGTGCCAGCAGTGAAGCAGGACTAGCGGACTTAACCTACAATGAGCAGTTCTTC. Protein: CASSEAGLADLTYNEQFF.

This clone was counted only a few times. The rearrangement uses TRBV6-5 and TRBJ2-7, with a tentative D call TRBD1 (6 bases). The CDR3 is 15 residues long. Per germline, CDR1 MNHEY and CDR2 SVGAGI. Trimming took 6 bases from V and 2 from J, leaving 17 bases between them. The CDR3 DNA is TGTGCCAGCAGGGGCTTTGAGGGGGATGCCTACGAGCAGTACTTC. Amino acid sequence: CASRGFEGDAYEQYF.

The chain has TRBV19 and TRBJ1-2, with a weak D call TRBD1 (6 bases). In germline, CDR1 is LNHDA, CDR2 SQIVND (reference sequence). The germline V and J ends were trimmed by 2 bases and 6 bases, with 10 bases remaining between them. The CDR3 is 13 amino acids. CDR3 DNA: TGTGCCAGTAGTATAAGGGGGAAGGATGGCTACACCTTC. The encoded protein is CASSIRGKDGYTF.

The CDR3 loop reads CATSDLTVNTGELFF. CDR3 bases: TGTGCCACCAGTGATCTTACAGTGAACACCGGGGAGCTGTTTTTT. V gene TRBV24-1 combines with J gene TRBJ2-2, with no clear D. Germline CDR1 is KGHDR and CDR2 is SFDVKD. The CDR3 length is 15 residues. The V gene lost 3 bases and the J gene lost 1 base, with 8 bases spanning the gap.

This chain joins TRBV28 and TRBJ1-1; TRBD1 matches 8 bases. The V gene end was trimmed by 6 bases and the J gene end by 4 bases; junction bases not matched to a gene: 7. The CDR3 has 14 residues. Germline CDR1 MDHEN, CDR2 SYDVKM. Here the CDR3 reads CASRRGQGATEAFF. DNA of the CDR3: TGTGCCAGCAGACGAGGACAGGGAGCCACTGAAGCTTTCTTT.

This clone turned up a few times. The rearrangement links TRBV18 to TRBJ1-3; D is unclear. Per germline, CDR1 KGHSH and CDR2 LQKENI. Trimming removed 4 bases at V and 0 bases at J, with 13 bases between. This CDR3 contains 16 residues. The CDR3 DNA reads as TGTGCCAGCTCACGGGAATCTACACTCTCTGGAAACACCATATATTTT. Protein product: CASSRESTLSGNTIYF.

CDR3 in DNA: TGTGCCAGCAGCTTGCCAGGGGCGAGGGAGACCCAGTACTTC. Amino acid sequence: CASSLPGARETQYF. The V gene is TRBV5-8, the J gene TRBJ2-5; D is possibly TRBD1 (6 bases). Between the trimmed V and J ends, which lost 1 base and 5 bases, there was a span of 12 bases. Per the germline V gene, CDR1 is SGHTS and CDR2 is YDEGEE. This CDR3 region has 14 residues.

This CDR3 is CASSAGTSGRAVGFF. The CDR3 region has the DNA TGTGCCAGCAGTGCCGGGACTAGCGGGAGGGCCGTGGGGTTCTTC. The chain joins TRBV27 to TRBJ2-1; TRBD2 matches 16 bases. Germline trimming cut 5 bases from V and 15 bases from J; bases unmatched to any gene: 10. The CDR3 sequence is 15 residues long. CDR1 and CDR2 from the germline V gene are MNHEY and SMNVEV (reference sequence).

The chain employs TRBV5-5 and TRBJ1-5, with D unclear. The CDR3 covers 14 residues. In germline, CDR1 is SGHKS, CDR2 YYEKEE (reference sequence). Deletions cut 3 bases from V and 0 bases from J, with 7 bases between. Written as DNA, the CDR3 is TGTGCCAGCAGCTGGACTTATAGCAATCAGCCCCAGCATTTT. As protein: CASSWTYSNQPQHF. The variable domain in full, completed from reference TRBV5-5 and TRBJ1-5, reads DAGVTQSPTHLIKTRGQQVTLRCSPISGHKSVSWYQQVLGQGPQFIFQYYEKEERGRGNFPDRFSARQFPNYSSELNVNALLLGDSALYLCASSWTYSNQPQHFGDGTRLSIL.

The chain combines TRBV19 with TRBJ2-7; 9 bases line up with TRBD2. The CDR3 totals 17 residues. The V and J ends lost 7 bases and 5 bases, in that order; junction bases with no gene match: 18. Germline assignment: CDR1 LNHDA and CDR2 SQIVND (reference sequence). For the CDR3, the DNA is TGTGCCAGTACCCCTTTACCAGGCGCGGGAGGGCCCCACGAGCAGTACTTC. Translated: CASTPLPGAGGPHEQYF.

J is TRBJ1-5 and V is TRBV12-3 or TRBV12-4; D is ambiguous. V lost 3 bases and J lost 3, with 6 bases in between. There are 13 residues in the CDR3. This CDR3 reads CASSFTDNQPQHF. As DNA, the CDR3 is TGTGCCAGCAGTTTTACAGACAATCAGCCCCAGCATTTT.

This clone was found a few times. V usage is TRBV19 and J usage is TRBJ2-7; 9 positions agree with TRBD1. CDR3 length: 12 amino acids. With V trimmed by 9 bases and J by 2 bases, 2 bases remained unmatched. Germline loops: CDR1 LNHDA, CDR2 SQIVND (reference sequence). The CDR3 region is CARRDRAYEQYF. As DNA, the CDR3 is TGTGCCAGGCGGGACAGGGCCTACGAGCAGTACTTC. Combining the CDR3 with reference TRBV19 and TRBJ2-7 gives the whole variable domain DGGITQSPKYLFRKEGQNVTLSCEQNLNHDAMYWYRQDPGQGLRLIYYSQIVNDFQKGDIAEGYSVSREKKESFPLTVTSAQKNPTAFYLCARRDRAYEQYFGPGTRLTVT.

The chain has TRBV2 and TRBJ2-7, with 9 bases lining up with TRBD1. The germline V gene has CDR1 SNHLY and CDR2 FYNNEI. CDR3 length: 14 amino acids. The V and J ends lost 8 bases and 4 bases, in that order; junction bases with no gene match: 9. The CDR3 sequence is CASYTGTGMYEQYF. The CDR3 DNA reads TGTGCCAGCTATACCGGGACAGGGATGTACGAGCAGTACTTC.

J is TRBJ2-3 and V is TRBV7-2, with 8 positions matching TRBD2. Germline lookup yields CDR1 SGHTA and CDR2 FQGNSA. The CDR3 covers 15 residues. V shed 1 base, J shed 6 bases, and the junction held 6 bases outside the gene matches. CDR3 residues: CASSLVAGGLDTQYF. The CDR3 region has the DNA TGTGCCAGCAGCTTAGTTGCGGGAGGTCTGGATACGCAGTATTTT.

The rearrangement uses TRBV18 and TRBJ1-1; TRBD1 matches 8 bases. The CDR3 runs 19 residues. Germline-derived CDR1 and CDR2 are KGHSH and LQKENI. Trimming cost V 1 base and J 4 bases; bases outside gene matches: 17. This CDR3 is CASSPLPGQVWGLSTEAFF. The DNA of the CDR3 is TGTGCCAGCTCACCACTGCCGGGACAGGTTTGGGGGCTTAGCACTGAAGCTTTCTTT.

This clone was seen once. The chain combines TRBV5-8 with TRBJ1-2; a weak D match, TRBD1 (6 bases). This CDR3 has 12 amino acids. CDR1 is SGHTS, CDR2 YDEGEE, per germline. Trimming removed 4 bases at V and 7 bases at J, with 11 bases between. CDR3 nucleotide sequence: TGTGCCAGCAGCCTTGGACAGCTTGGCTACACCTTC. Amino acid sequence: CASSLGQLGYTF.

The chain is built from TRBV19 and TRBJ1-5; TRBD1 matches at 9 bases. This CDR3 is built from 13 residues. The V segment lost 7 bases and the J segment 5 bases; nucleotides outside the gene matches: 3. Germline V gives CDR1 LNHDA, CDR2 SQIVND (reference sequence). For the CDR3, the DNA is TGTGCCAGTACACAGGGGGCGCATCAGCCCCAGCATTTT. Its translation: CASTQGAHQPQHF.

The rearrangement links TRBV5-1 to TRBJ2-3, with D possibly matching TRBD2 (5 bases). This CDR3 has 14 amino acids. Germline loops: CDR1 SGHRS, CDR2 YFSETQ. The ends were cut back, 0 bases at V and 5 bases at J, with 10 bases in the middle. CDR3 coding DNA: TGCGCCAGCAGCTTGGAGCGGAATATAGATACGCAGTATTTT. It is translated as CASSLERNIDTQYF.